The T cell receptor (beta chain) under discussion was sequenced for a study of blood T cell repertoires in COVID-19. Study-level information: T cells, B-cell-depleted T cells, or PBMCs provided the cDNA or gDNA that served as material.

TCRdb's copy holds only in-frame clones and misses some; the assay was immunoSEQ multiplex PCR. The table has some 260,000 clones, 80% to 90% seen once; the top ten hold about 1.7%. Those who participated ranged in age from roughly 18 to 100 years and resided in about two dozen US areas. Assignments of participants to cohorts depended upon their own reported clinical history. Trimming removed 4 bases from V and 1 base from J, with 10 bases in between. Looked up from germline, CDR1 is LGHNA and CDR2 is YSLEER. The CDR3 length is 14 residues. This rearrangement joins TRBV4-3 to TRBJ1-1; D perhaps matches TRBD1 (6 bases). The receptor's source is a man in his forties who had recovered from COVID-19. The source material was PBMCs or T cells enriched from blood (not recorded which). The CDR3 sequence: CASSPGTQNTEAFF. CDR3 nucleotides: TGCGCCAGCAGCCCAGGGACACAGAACACTGAAGCTTTCTTT.